This entry describes one TCR beta chain. Per germline, CDR1 MNHEY and CDR2 SVGAGI. V dropped 4 bases and J dropped 0 bases, with 10 bases sitting between them. CDR3 length equals 15 residues. This specimen comes from a study of blood T cell repertoires in COVID-19. Only in-frame clones appear in the TCRdb table, and some are missing; sequencing was by immunoSEQ multiplex PCR. The sample carries approximately 150,000 clones, around 81% recorded once. This chain uses TRBV6-5 with TRBJ2-4; no firm D call. The sequencing input was peripheral blood. This TCR was recovered from a woman aged 50 to 65 with acute or convalescent COVID-19. The CDR3 here is CASSSQVLAKNIQYF. For the CDR3, the DNA is TGTGCCAGCAGTTCTCAGGTCCTAGCCAAAAACATTCAGTACTTC.